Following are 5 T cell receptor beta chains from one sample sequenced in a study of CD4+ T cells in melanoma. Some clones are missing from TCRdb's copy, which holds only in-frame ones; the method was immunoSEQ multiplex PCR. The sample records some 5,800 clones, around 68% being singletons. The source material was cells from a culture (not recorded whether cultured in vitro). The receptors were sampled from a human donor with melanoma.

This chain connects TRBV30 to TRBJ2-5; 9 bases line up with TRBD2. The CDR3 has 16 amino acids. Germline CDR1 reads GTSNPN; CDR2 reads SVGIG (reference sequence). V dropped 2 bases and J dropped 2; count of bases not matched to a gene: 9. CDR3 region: CAWSLSGGTNQETQYF. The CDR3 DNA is TGTGCCTGGAGTCTAAGCGGGGGGACTAATCAAGAGACCCAGTACTTC.

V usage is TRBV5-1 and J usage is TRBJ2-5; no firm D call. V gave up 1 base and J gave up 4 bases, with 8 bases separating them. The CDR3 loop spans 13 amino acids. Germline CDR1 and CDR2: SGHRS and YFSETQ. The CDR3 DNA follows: TGCGCCAGCAGCTTGCCGGACGGAGAGACCCAGTACTTC. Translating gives CASSLPDGETQYF.

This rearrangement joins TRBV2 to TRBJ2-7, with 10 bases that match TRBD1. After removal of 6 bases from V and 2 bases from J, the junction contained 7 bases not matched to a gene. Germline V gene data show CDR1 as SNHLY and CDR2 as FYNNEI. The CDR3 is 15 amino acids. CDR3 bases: TGTGCCAGCAGAGCAATCGGGACAGGGGCCTACGAGCAGTACTTC. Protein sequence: CASRAIGTGAYEQYF. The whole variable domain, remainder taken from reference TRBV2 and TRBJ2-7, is EPEVTQTPSHQVTQMGQEVILRCVPISNHLYFYWYRQILGQKVEFLVSFYNNEISEKSEIFDDQFSVERPDGSNFTLKIRSTKLEDSAMYFCASRAIGTGAYEQYFGPGTRLTVT.

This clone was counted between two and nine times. CDR3 bases: TGCGCCAGCAGCCAAAGGGCAGGACAACATGGGAATGAGCAGTTCTTC. It codes for CASSQRAGQHGNEQFF. V usage is TRBV5-1 and J usage is TRBJ2-1; perhaps TRBD1 as D (5 bases). Trimming cost V 4 bases and J 7 bases, with 21 bases left between them. This CDR3 contains 16 residues. Germline CDR1 and CDR2: SGHRS and YFSETQ.

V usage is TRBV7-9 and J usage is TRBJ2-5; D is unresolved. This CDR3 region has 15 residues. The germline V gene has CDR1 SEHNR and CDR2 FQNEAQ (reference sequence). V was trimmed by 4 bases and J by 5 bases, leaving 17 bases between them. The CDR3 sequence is CASSSSRAKEETQYF. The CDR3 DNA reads TGTGCCAGCAGCTCTAGTAGAGCGAAAGAGGAGACCCAGTACTTC.